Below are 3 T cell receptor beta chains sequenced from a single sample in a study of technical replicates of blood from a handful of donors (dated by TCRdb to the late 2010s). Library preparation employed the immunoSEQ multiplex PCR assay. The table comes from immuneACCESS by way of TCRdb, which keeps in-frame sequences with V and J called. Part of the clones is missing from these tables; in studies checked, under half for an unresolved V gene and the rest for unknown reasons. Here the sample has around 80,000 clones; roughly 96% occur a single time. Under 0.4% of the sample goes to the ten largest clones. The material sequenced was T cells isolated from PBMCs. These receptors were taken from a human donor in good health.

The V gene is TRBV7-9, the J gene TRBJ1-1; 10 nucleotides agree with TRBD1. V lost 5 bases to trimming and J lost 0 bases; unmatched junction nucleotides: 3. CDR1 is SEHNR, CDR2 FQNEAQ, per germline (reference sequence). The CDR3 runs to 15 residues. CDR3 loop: CASSRQGALNTEAFF. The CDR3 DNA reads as TGTGCCAGCAGCCGACAGGGGGCGTTGAACACTGAAGCTTTCTTT.

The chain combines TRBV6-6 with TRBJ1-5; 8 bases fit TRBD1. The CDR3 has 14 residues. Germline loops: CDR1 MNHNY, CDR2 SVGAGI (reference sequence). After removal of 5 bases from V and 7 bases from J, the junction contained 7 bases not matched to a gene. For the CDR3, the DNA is TGTGCCAGCAGTCCTGGACAGGGACGGCAGCCCCAGCATTTT. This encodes CASSPGQGRQPQHF.

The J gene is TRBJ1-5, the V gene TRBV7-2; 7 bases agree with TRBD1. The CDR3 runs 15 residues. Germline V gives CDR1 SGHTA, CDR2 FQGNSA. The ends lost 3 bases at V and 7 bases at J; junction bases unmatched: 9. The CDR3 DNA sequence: TGTGCCAGCAGCTTCACGGGACAGATAACCCAGCCCCAGCATTTT. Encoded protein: CASSFTGQITQPQHF.